Detailed here is one T cell receptor (beta chain). The sample originates from a study of blood T cell repertoires in COVID-19. CDR3 length equals 15 residues. Germline assignment: CDR1 SNHLY and CDR2 FYNNEI. V lost 6 bases and J 4 bases, leaving 18 bases between the germline ends. Individuals drawn from approximately 22 US areas were about 18 to 95 years old. Self-reported history from a screening survey and questionnaire set each donor's cohort. Original handling: The authors estimated nucleated cell counts from reference gene primer amplification. Measured with immunoSEQ multiplex PCR; TCRdb has only the in-frame clones, and not every one. V, J and clone size were drawn from that table, and D and trimming were deduced from the DNA. The data show over 250,000 clones, about nine tenths seen once.

The sequenced sample was PBMCs or T cells enriched from blood (not recorded which). This chain uses TRBV2 with TRBJ1-2, with a weak D call TRBD1 (5 bases). This sequence originates from a woman under 30 who had recovered from COVID-19. The CDR3 coding sequence is TGTGCCAGCAGGTCTGGGGCCACAGGCGCCTATGGCTACACCTTC. It is translated as CASRSGATGAYGYTF.